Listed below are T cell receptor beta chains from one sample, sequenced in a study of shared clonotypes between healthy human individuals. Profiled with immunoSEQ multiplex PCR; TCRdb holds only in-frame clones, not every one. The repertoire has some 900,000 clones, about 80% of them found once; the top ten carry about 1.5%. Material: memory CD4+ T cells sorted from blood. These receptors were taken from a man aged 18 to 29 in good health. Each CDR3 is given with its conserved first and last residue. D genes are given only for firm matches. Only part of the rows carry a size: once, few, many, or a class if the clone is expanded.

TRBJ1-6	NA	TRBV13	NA	TGTGCCAGCAGCGACAGACGGACCTATAATTCACCCCTCCACTTT	CASSDRRTYNSPLHF
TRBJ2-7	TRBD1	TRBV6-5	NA	TGTGCCAGCAGTAAGGGGGCCGAGCAGTACTTC	CASSKGAEQYF
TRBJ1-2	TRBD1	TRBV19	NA	TGTGCCAGTAGACCCCGGGACAGGGCCTATGGCTACACCTTC	CASRPRDRAYGYTF
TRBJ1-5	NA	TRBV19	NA	TGTGCCAGTAGTACTGTACGCGGAGGGGTAAGTAGCAATCAGCCCCAGCATTTT	CASSTVRGGVSSNQPQHF
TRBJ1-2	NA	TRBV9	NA	TGTGCCAGCAGCGTAGTACCAGACCCTAACTATGGCTACACCTTC	CASSVVPDPNYGYTF
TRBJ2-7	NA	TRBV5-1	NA	TGCGCCAGCAGCTTGGCCCTGGTCCGGGACGAGCAGTACTTC	CASSLALVRDEQYF
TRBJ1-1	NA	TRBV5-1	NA	TGCGCCAGCAGCTTGGGGCTTAACACTGAAGCTTTCTTT	CASSLGLNTEAFF
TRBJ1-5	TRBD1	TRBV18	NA	TGTGCCAGCTCCGCGACAGGGGGCGATCAGCCCCAGCATTTT	CASSATGGDQPQHF
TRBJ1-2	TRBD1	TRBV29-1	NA	TGCAGCGGGGGACAGGGGGCTTCCTATGGCTACACCTTC	CSGGQGASYGYTF
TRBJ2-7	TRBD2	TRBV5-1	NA	TGCGCCAGCAGCTTGACTAGCGGGAGAGACGAGCAGTACTTC	CASSLTSGRDEQYF
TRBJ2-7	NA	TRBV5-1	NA	TGCGCCAGCAGCTTTACATTTCCCTACGAGCAGTACTTC	CASSFTFPYEQYF
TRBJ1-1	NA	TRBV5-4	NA	TGTGCCAGCAGCCACCAAGCAGGGGCCCGGGGCACTGAAGCTTTCTTT	CASSHQAGARGTEAFF
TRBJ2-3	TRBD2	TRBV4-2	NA	TGTGCCAGCAGCGAACGATTGGGACTAGCCCAAGATACGCAGTATTTT	CASSERLGLAQDTQYF
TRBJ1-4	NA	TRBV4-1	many	TGCGCCAGCAGCCATCCCGTCCGGGAGAAGTCACTGTTTTTT	CASSHPVREKSLFF
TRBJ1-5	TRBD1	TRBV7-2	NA	TGTGCCAGCAGCTTTTTAGGGACAGGGGGCGGCCAGCCCCAGCATTTT	CASSFLGTGGGQPQHF
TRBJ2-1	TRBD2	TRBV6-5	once	TGTGCCAGCCGCCGACTAGCGGGGGACTACAATGAGCAGTTCTTC	CASRRLAGDYNEQFF
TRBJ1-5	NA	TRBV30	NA	TGTGCCTGGAGTGGGGACGGAAAGGCTAGCAATCAGCCCCAGCATTTT	CAWSGDGKASNQPQHF
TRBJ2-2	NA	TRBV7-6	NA	TGTGCCAGCAGCCCATCTGGGCAGATTAACACCGGGGAGCTGTTTTTT	CASSPSGQINTGELFF
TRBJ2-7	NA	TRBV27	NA	TGTGCCAGCAGTGCCCTTTCCTCAGCCAGGAACGAGCAGTACTTC	CASSALSSARNEQYF
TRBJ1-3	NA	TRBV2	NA	TGTGCCAGCAGCGACCCAGCACACTCTGGAAACACCATATATTTT	CASSDPAHSGNTIYF
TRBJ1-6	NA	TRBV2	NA	TGTGCCAGCAGTACCCAGGGCGCCAATTCACCCCTCCACTTT	CASSTQGANSPLHF
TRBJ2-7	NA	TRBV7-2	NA	TGTGCCAGCAGCTTAGCAGTTGGGGGATCCTACGAGCAGTACTTC	CASSLAVGGSYEQYF
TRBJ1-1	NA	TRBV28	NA	TGTGCCAGCAGTAGACGGGTGAACACTGAAGCTTTCTTT	CASSRRVNTEAFF
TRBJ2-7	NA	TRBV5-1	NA	TGCGCCAGCAGTAAAACAGGGATGGGAAACGAGCAGTACTTC	CASSKTGMGNEQYF
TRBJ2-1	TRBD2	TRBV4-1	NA	TGCGCCAGCAGCCAAGTTCTGAGCGGGGGGAGTCATGAGCAGTTCTTC	CASSQVLSGGSHEQFF
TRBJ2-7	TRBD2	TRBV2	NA	TGTGCCAGCACCACCGGGGGGAGCTCCTACGAGCAGTACTTC	CASTTGGSSYEQYF
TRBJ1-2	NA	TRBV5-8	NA	TGTGCCAGCAGCCACCCAAGGGGCTATGGCTACACCTTC	CASSHPRGYGYTF
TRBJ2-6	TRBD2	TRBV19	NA	TGTGCCAGTAGCCCCTTCCGCCTAGCGGGGGGCCACTCTGGGGCCAACGTCCTGACTTTC	CASSPFRLAGGHSGANVLTF
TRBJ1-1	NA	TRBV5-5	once	TGTGCCAGCAGTCTGTGGGGGAACACTGAAGCTTTCTTT	CASSLWGNTEAFF
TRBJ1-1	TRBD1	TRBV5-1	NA	TGCGCCAGCAGCTTGGAGCAGGGGGGCTGGATCAACACTGAAGCTTTCTTT	CASSLEQGGWINTEAFF
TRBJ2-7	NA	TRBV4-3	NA	TGCGCCAGCAGCCAAGATCGAGCTAGCGTCTACGAGCAGTACTTC	CASSQDRASVYEQYF
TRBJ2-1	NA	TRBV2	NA	TGTGCCAGCAGCCGCGAGCCCAATGAGCAGTTCTTC	CASSREPNEQFF
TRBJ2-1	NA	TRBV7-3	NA	TGTGCCAGCAGCTCACGGGGAGTGAACAATGAGCAGTTCTTC	CASSSRGVNNEQFF
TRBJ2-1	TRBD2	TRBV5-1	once	TGCGCCAGCAGCTTAACTAGCGGGAGGTATTACAATGAGCAGTTCTTC	CASSLTSGRYYNEQFF
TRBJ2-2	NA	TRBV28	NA	TGTGCCAGCAGGTTCGCGGGCGCCAACACCGGGGAGCTGTTTTTT	CASRFAGANTGELFF
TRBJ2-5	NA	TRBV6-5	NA	TGTGCCAGCAGTCCTCCCGGGACAACCCAAGAGACCCAGTACTTC	CASSPPGTTQETQYF
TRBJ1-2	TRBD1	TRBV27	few	TGTGCCAGCAGTGTATTGACAGGGGGCTCAAATGGCTACACCTTC	CASSVLTGGSNGYTF
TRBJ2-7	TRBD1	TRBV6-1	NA	TGTGCCAGCAGTGGAGGACAGGGGAGCTCCTACGAGCAGTACTTC	CASSGGQGSSYEQYF
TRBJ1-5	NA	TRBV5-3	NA	TGTGCCAGAAGCCCGCTTTTGTGGAGGTGGGGGGATTATCGCAATCAGCCCCAGCATTTT	CARSPLLWRWGDYRNQPQHF
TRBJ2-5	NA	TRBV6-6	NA	TGTGCCAGCAGTTACTGGGGCAGGGGGGGAGAGACCCAGTACTTC	CASSYWGRGGETQYF
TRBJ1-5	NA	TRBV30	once	TGTGCCTGGAGTCAGACCCGGACAGAAGATAGCAATCAGCCCCAGCATTTT	CAWSQTRTEDSNQPQHF
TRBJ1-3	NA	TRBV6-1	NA	TGTGCCAGCAGTTTACTTCAACCCTCTGGAAACACCATATATTTT	CASSLLQPSGNTIYF
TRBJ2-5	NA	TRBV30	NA	TGTGCCTGGAGTCCCCAGGCCTTAGGGACCCAGTACTTC	CAWSPQALGTQYF
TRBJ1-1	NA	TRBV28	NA	TGTGCCAGCAGTTGGGTTTCCGCTGAAGCTTTCTTT	CASSWVSAEAFF
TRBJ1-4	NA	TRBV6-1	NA	TGTGCCAGTTACCCGGGACAACTTTCGAATGAAAAACTGTTTTTT	CASYPGQLSNEKLFF
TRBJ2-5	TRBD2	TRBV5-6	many	TGTGCCAGCAGCTTGGCGGGGGGACAAGAGACCCAGTACTTC	CASSLAGGQETQYF
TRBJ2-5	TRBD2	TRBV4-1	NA	TGCGCCAGCAGCCAAGTAGTACTAGCGGAGACCCAGTACTTC	CASSQVVLAETQYF
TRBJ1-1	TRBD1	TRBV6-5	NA	TGTGCCAGCAGTGCGACGACAGGGGCGATGGGTGAAGCTTTCTTT	CASSATTGAMGEAFF
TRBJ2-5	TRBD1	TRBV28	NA	TGTGCCAGCAGCACAAAGAGGACAGGGGGCTTTCAAGAGACCCAGTACTTC	CASSTKRTGGFQETQYF
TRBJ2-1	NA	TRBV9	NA	TGTGCCAGCAGCGTAGCCGCGGCTGGGTACAATGAGCAGTTCTTC	CASSVAAAGYNEQFF
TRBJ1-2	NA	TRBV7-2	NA	TGTGCCAGCAGCTCCGGGACAAGTAGCTATGGCTACACCTTC	CASSSGTSSYGYTF
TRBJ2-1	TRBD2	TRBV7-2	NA	TGTGCCAGCAGCGTTAGCGGGAGGGCCGGGAATGAGCAGTTCTTC	CASSVSGRAGNEQFF